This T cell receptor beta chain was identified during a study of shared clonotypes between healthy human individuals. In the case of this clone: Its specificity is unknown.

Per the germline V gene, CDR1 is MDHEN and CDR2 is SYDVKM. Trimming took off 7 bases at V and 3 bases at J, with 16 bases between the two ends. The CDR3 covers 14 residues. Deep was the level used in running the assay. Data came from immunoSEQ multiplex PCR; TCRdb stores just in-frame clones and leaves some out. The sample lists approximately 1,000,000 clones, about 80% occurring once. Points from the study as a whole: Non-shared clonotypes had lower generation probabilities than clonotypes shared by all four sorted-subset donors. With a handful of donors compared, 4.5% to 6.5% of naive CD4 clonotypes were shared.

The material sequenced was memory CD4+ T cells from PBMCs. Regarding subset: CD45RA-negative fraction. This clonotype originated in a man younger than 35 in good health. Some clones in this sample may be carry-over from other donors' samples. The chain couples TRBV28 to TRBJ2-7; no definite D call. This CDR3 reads CASNRLGGGYEQYF. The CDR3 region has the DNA TGTGCCAGCAATCGCCTCGGCGGTGGCTACGAGCAGTACTTC.